This T cell receptor (beta chain) stems from a study of CD4 T cells in relation to SARS-CoV-2 and coronaviruses. Study information: The restricting HLA molecule for shared crossreactive spike epitopes was mapped.

Broader study findings: In around three fifths of donors, memory CD4+ clonotypes crossrecognized SARS-CoV-2 and at least one common cold coronavirus spike.

The CDR3 runs 12 residues. V lost 6 bases and J 10 bases, leaving 16 bases between the germline ends. The germline CDR1 and CDR2 sequences are MDHEN and SYDVKM. Sequencing was performed with immunoSEQ multiplex PCR; in TCRdb, only in-frame clones are kept and a portion is missing. The table shows about 59,000 clones, with more than 80% occurring only once. About this clone itself: Its antigen is currently unknown.

CD4+ T cells from unexposed donors were obtained before the COVID-19 pandemic (2011-2018). The V gene is TRBV28, the J gene TRBJ2-7, with D perhaps TRBD1 or TRBD2 (5 bases each). The clonotype comes from a human donor in good health. Sequenced input: memory CD4+ T cells from PBMCs. CDR3 residues: CASSVIPGPQYF. As DNA, the CDR3 is TGTGCCAGCAGCGTAATTCCGGGGCCTCAGTACTTC. Supplemented by reference TRBV28 and TRBJ2-7, the full variable domain reads DVKVTQSSRYLVKRTGEKVFLECVQDMDHENMFWYRQDPGLGLRLIYFSYDVKMKEKGDIPEGYSVSREKKERFSLILESASTNQTSMYLCASSVIPGPQYFGPGTRLTVT.